A single sample gave rise to the 11 T cell receptor beta chains below, sequenced in a study of CD4+ T cells in melanoma. Here immunoSEQ multiplex PCR was the method, and the copy in TCRdb shows in-frame clones only, minus some. The table has about 10,000 clones, over 65% seen once; the top ten hold roughly 20%. Sequencing was performed on cells from a culture (not recorded whether cultured in vitro). Every receptor here comes from a human donor with melanoma.

This clone was seen a single time. CDR3 sequence reads: CSVQGGNEKLFF. CDR3 DNA: TGCAGCGTTCAGGGGGGGAATGAAAAACTGTTTTTT. The genes are TRBV29-1 and TRBJ1-4; 7 positions match TRBD1. J lost 5 bases, V lost 5 bases, and 2 bases had no gene match. The CDR3 totals 12 residues. From germline, CDR1 is SQVTM and CDR2 ANQGSEA.

This clone is a singleton in its sample. The CDR3 loop is CASSSQGARKGEAFF. The CDR3 DNA reads TGCGCCAGCAGCTCTCAGGGGGCGCGGAAGGGTGAAGCTTTCTTT. V usage is TRBV5-1 and J usage is TRBJ1-1, with 8 bases identical to TRBD1. Germline values: CDR1 SGHRS, CDR2 YFSETQ. Germline trimming cut 3 bases from V and 7 bases from J; bases unmatched to any gene: 11. This CDR3 is built from 15 residues.

The rearrangement links TRBV7-8 to TRBJ1-2; TRBD1 matches 7 bases. Germline trimming cut 5 bases from V and 8 bases from J; bases unmatched to any gene: 11. The CDR3 is made up of 14 amino acids. The germline CDR1 and CDR2 sequences are SGHVS and FQNEAQ. CDR3 DNA sequence: TGTGCCAGCAGCGCATACAGGGGTGGGAGAGGCTACACCTTC. It is translated as CASSAYRGGRGYTF.

There are a few counts of this clone. V usage is TRBV2 and J usage is TRBJ1-6; D is ambiguous. With 5 bases removed from V and 13 bases from J, the gap between germline ends came to 15 bases. The CDR3 extends over 13 amino acids. Germline V gene lookup returns CDR1 SNHLY and CDR2 FYNNEI. CDR3 amino acids: CASSSALGFPLHF. CDR3 bases: TGTGCCAGCAGTTCGGCCCTCGGGTTCCCCCTCCACTTT.

The rearrangement joins TRBV5-6 to TRBJ1-6, with 8 bases aligning to TRBD1. The CDR3 totals 16 residues. V gave up 2 bases and J gave up 9 bases; unmatched junction bases: 10. Per the germline V gene, CDR1 is SGHDT and CDR2 is YYEEEE. The CDR3, as DNA: TGTGCCAGCAGCTTAGGTCCGGGACAGGTGGGTTCACCCCTCCACTTT. Translated: CASSLGPGQVGSPLHF.

This clone has a single count. The chain joins TRBV9 to TRBJ1-3, with D hard to call. Germline V CDR1 and CDR2: SGDLS, YYNGEE. The CDR3 consists of 15 residues. V was shortened by 4 bases and J by 0 bases, with 11 bases between the two germline ends. CDR3 sequence (DNA): TGTGCCAGCAGCCCCAGACGGGACTCTGGAAACACCATATATTTT. This sequence encodes CASSPRRDSGNTIYF.

The gene calls are TRBV5-8 and TRBJ2-5, with 10 bases aligning to TRBD2. The V gene end was trimmed by 1 base and the J gene end by 4 bases; junction bases not matched to a gene: 4. The CDR3 is 15 residues long. Per germline, CDR1 SGHTS and CDR2 YDEGEE. The CDR3 protein is CASSLRLAGGETQYF. In nucleotides, the CDR3 is TGTGCCAGCAGCTTGCGACTAGCGGGTGGAGAGACCCAGTACTTC.

The J gene is TRBJ2-2, the V gene TRBV24-1, with no clear D. The CDR3 has 13 amino acids. Trimming cost V 9 bases and J 3 bases, with 10 bases left between them. CDR1 and CDR2 from the germline V gene are KGHDR and SFDVKD. The DNA of the CDR3 is TGTGCCACCTTCGATTCGGACACCGGGGAGCTGTTTTTT. Protein sequence: CATFDSDTGELFF.

V and J are TRBV11-1 and TRBJ2-1, with no clear D. Germline V gene data show CDR1 as SGHAT and CDR2 as FQDESV (reference sequence). Trimming stripped 5 bases from V and 10 bases from J, with 9 bases between. The length of the CDR3 is 11 residues. The CDR3 nucleotides read TGTGCCAGCAGCCACCGGCGGGAGCAGTTCTTC. Translating gives CASSHRREQFF. Using reference TRBV11-1 and TRBJ2-1 for the parts outside the CDR3, the full variable domain is EAEVAQSPRYKITEKSQAVAFWCDPISGHATLYWYRQILGQGPELLVQFQDESVVDDSQLPKDRFSAERLKGVDSTLKIQPAELGDSAMYLCASSHRREQFFGPGTRLTVL.

This chain links TRBV4-1 with TRBJ2-7; 9 bases are shared with TRBD1. The trim removed 7 bases at V and 4 bases at J, leaving 11 bases unmatched. The germline CDR1 and CDR2 sequences are MGHRA and YSYEKL. This CDR3 comprises 15 residues. This CDR3 reads CASNRGPGQGYEQYF. The DNA for the CDR3 is TGCGCCAGCAATCGGGGACCGGGACAGGGATACGAGCAGTACTTC.

This sequence joins TRBV6-5 and TRBJ1-4, with 9 positions matching TRBD1. The ends lost 6 bases at V and 8 bases at J; junction bases unmatched: 7. CDR3 length equals 14 residues. The germline V gene encodes CDR1 MNHEY and CDR2 SVGAGI. CDR3 nucleotides: TGTGCCAGCAGGGATACAGGGGGCGACGAAAAACTGTTTTTT. It yields the protein CASRDTGGDEKLFF.